The 21 T cell receptor beta chains presented below share a single source sample, sequenced in a study of cytomegalovirus exposure and HLA in healthy donors. Primers included in the PCR were 60 Vbeta and 13 Jbeta primers. Produced via immunoSEQ multiplex PCR; TCRdb's table is partial and in-frame only. The sample has approximately 140,000 clones; around 85% are singletons. The sample comprised PBMCs. The receptors here all came from a woman aged 50 to 60 in good health and CMV-seropositive.

The rearrangement joins TRBV4-2 to TRBJ1-2, with 8 bases fitting TRBD1. The V and J ends lost 3 bases and 5 bases, in that order; junction bases with no gene match: 14. CDR1 LGHNA and CDR2 YNFKEQ come from the germline V gene. The CDR3 loop spans 17 amino acids. The CDR3 nucleotides read TGTGCCAGCAGCCAGGACAGGGATTTCGAGGATCCATATGGCTACACCTTC. The encoded protein is CASSQDRDFEDPYGYTF.

The V gene is TRBV5-1, the J gene TRBJ1-1; 11 bases fit TRBD1. J was trimmed by 4 bases and V by 9 bases; bases with no gene match: 11. This CDR3 region has 15 residues. CDR1 is SGHRS and CDR2 is YFSETQ in the germline V gene. The CDR3 region has the DNA TGCGCCACCGCTTCCTCGGGACAGGGGGGCACTGAAGCTTTCTTT. This codes for CATASSGQGGTEAFF.

This clone was recorded once. J is TRBJ2-6 and V is TRBV11-2, with D tentatively TRBD2 (5 bases). Germline assignment: CDR1 SGHAT and CDR2 FQNNGV. CDR3 length equals 17 residues. V was trimmed by 6 bases and J by 0 bases, leaving 15 bases between them. The CDR3 region is CASSPVATSSGANVLTF. In nucleotides, the CDR3 is TGTGCCAGCAGTCCGGTGGCCACTAGCTCTGGGGCCAACGTCCTGACTTTC. Full variable domain (outside the CDR3, taken from reference TRBV11-2 and TRBJ2-6): EAGVAQSPRYKIIEKRQSVAFWCNPISGHATLYWYQQILGQGPKLLIQFQNNGVVDDSQLPKDRFSAERLKGVDSTLKIQPAKLEDSAVYLCASSPVATSSGANVLTFGAGSRLTVL.

The CDR3 region has the DNA TGTGCCAGCAGTGAGGTAGGGGAAACGCGGGAGCAGTACTTC. This gives the protein CASSEVGETREQYF. The rearrangement joins TRBV2 to TRBJ2-7; a possible D gene is TRBD1 (5 bases). The V end lost 3 bases, the J end lost 7 bases, and 16 bases lay between the germline ends. Germline CDR1 and CDR2: SNHLY and FYNNEI. The length of the CDR3 is 14 residues.

This clone appeared once. The rearrangement uses TRBV11-2 and TRBJ2-5, with 14 nucleotides matching TRBD2. The CDR3 has 15 residues. The trim removed 5 bases at V and 5 bases at J, leaving 4 bases unmatched. Germline V gene data show CDR1 as SGHAT and CDR2 as FQNNGV. The CDR3 here is CASSPGLAGVETQYF. CDR3 bases: TGTGCCAGCAGCCCGGGACTAGCGGGGGTGGAGACCCAGTACTTC.

The chain uses TRBV29-1 and TRBJ2-5; possibly TRBD2 for D (6 bases). The V end was cut by 2 bases, the J end by 5 bases, with 6 bases between. The V gene's germline CDR1 is SQVTM and CDR2 ANQGSEA. The CDR3 is 11 residues long. The CDR3 loop reads CSVELAETQYF. As DNA, the CDR3 is TGCAGCGTTGAACTAGCGGAGACCCAGTACTTC.

The chain carries TRBV28 and TRBJ1-2; 7 bases map to TRBD1. J was trimmed by 2 bases and V by 5 bases; bases with no gene match: 5. Germline V gene data show CDR1 as MDHEN and CDR2 as SYDVKM. The CDR3 contains 14 residues. The CDR3 bases are TGTGCCAGCAGTGGGGACAGACAAAACTATGGCTACACCTTC. It specifies CASSGDRQNYGYTF.

The chain joins TRBV5-5 to TRBJ1-4, with 8 bases identical to TRBD1. The CDR3 has 15 residues. Germline lookup yields CDR1 SGHKS and CDR2 YYEKEE (reference sequence). V shed 0 bases and J 7 bases; nucleotides not matched to a gene: 5. This CDR3 reads CASSLEGTGGEKLFF. Written as DNA, the CDR3 is TGTGCCAGCAGCTTGGAAGGTACAGGGGGTGAAAAACTGTTTTTT.

A word on this clone: Relative to the germline gene, one junction end is altered; a read error may explain this. The J gene is TRBJ2-2, the V gene TRBV7-9; maybe TRBD2 (5 bases). Germline values: CDR1 SEHNR, CDR2 FQNEAQ (reference sequence). There are 16 residues in the CDR3. The CDR3: CSSSLRDYRNTGELFF. DNA of the CDR3: TGTTCCAGCAGCTTAAGAGACTACAGGAACACCGGGGAGCTGTTTTTT.

As for this clone: The same CDR3 is also encoded by other DNA sequences in this sample. The chain uses TRBV9 and TRBJ1-5, with D possibly TRBD1 on 5 matching bases. V was pared by 4 bases and J by 4 bases, with 12 bases between. Germline-derived CDR1 and CDR2 are SGDLS and YYNGEE. The CDR3 extends over 14 amino acids. CDR3 region: CASSPRGGNQPQHF. Written as DNA, the CDR3 is TGTGCCAGCAGCCCCCGTGGGGGGAATCAGCCCCAGCATTTT. Variable domain in full (rest from reference TRBV9 and TRBJ1-5): DSGVTQTPKHLITATGQRVTLRCSPRSGDLSVYWYQQSLDQGLQFLIQYYNGEERAKGNILERFSAQQFPDLHSELNLSSLELGDSALYFCASSPRGGNQPQHFGDGTRLSIL.

The J gene is TRBJ1-1, the V gene TRBV21-1; the D call TRBD1 from the table was never checked on the DNA. TRBV21-1 is tagged as a pseudogene. The CDR3 has 17 amino acids. CDR3 residues: CASSAAGTGGGSTEAFF. The CDR3 nucleotides are TGTGCCAGCAGCGCCGCCGGGACAGGAGGAGGGAGCACTGAAGCTTTCTTT.

The chain recombines TRBV28 with TRBJ1-2, with D unclear. In germline, CDR1 is MDHEN, CDR2 SYDVKM. The V and J ends lost 5 bases and 6 bases respectively, with 13 bases between them. This CDR3 region has 13 residues. CDR3 in amino acids: CASSAAPEDGYTF. The CDR3 nucleotides are TGTGCCAGCAGTGCGGCGCCGGAGGATGGCTACACCTTC.

The chain couples TRBV11-2 to TRBJ2-5; 14 bases match TRBD2. CDR3 length: 18 residues. Germline lookup yields CDR1 SGHAT and CDR2 FQNNGV. Trimming at V came to 4 bases and at J to 2 bases, leaving 9 bases not matched to a gene. CDR3: CASSSGTSGGRRQETQYF. DNA for the CDR3: TGTGCCAGCAGCTCTGGGACTAGCGGGGGAAGGAGACAAGAGACCCAGTACTTC. Variable domain in full (rest from reference TRBV11-2 and TRBJ2-5): EAGVAQSPRYKIIEKRQSVAFWCNPISGHATLYWYQQILGQGPKLLIQFQNNGVVDDSQLPKDRFSAERLKGVDSTLKIQPAKLEDSAVYLCASSSGTSGGRRQETQYFGPGTRLLVL.

The V and J genes are TRBV11-3 and TRBJ2-5; 12 bases are a match to TRBD1. V lost 6 bases to trimming and J lost 4 bases; unmatched junction nucleotides: 9. The CDR3 runs 16 residues. Germline V gives CDR1 SGHNT, CDR2 YENEEA. CDR3 coding DNA: TGTGCCAGCAGTCCAGGGACAGGGGGCAAATCAGAGACCCAGTACTTC. Its protein product is CASSPGTGGKSETQYF.

Only one count was recorded for this clone. V gene TRBV19 combines with J gene TRBJ2-7, with 9 bases that match TRBD1. Germline V gives CDR1 LNHDA, CDR2 SQIVND (reference sequence). The CDR3 loop spans 16 amino acids. V was pared by 0 bases and J by 3 bases, with 6 bases of the junction left unmatched. CDR3 DNA sequence: TGTGCCAGTAGTATAGATTTGGGACAGGGACTCTACGAGCAGTACTTC. Translation: CASSIDLGQGLYEQYF. Supplemented by reference TRBV19 and TRBJ2-7, the full variable domain reads DGGITQSPKYLFRKEGQNVTLSCEQNLNHDAMYWYRQDPGQGLRLIYYSQIVNDFQKGDIAEGYSVSREKKESFPLTVTSAQKNPTAFYLCASSIDLGQGLYEQYFGPGTRLTVT.

The CDR3 DNA is TGCGCCAGCAGGGGGACAGGGCCAATTAACTATGGCTACACCTTC. Translation gives CASRGTGPINYGYTF. The rearrangement links TRBV4-1 to TRBJ1-2, with 9 bases fitting TRBD1. The CDR3 length is 15 residues. Losses at the gene ends were 6 bases for V and 1 base for J; bases not matched to a gene: 6. The germline gives CDR1 MGHRA, CDR2 YSYEKL.

This rearrangement joins TRBV19 to TRBJ1-4, with D perhaps matching TRBD1 (6 bases). The germline gives CDR1 LNHDA, CDR2 SQIVND (reference sequence). V was shortened by 9 bases and J by 5 bases, with 13 bases between the two germline ends. CDR3 length: 13 amino acids. The CDR3 nucleotides read TGTGCCAGCGAGGGGGTTCTGAATGAAAAACTGTTTTTT. Its translation is CASEGVLNEKLFF.

The rearrangement joins TRBV7-9 to TRBJ1-1; 7 bases agree with TRBD1. This CDR3 is 15 amino acids long. The ends lost 4 bases at V and 2 bases at J; junction bases unmatched: 7. The germline V gene has CDR1 SEHNR and CDR2 FQNEAQ (reference sequence). In DNA form, the CDR3 reads TGTGCCAGCAGCTCGGCTAGGACAGGCAACACTGAAGCTTTCTTT. Protein sequence: CASSSARTGNTEAFF.

The genes are TRBV18 and TRBJ2-1, with D possibly TRBD2 on 6 matching bases. Germline CDR1 is KGHSH and CDR2 is LQKENI. CDR3 length: 15 residues. V was cut by 2 bases and J by 5 bases, with 13 bases left in between. CDR3 loop: CASSPNWGGDNEQFF. As DNA, the CDR3 is TGTGCCAGCTCACCAAATTGGGGCGGGGACAATGAGCAGTTCTTC.

The chain links TRBV7-6 to TRBJ2-1, with 7 bases lining up with TRBD1. V dropped 5 bases and J dropped 7; count of bases not matched to a gene: 8. Per germline, CDR1 SGHVS and CDR2 FNYEAQ. The CDR3 has 14 amino acids. The CDR3 protein is CASSNRQGPNEQFF. The DNA for the CDR3 is TGTGCCAGCAGCAACCGACAGGGACCAAATGAGCAGTTCTTC.

The gene calls are TRBV5-6 and TRBJ2-4, with 7 bases that match TRBD1. Trimming removed 1 base from V and 7 bases from J; junction bases left unmatched: 5. This CDR3 is built from 14 residues. The germline CDR1 and CDR2 sequences are SGHDT and YYEEEE. CDR3 residues: CASSLQGDGNIQYF. As DNA, the CDR3 is TGTGCCAGCAGCTTGCAGGGGGATGGGAACATTCAGTACTTC.